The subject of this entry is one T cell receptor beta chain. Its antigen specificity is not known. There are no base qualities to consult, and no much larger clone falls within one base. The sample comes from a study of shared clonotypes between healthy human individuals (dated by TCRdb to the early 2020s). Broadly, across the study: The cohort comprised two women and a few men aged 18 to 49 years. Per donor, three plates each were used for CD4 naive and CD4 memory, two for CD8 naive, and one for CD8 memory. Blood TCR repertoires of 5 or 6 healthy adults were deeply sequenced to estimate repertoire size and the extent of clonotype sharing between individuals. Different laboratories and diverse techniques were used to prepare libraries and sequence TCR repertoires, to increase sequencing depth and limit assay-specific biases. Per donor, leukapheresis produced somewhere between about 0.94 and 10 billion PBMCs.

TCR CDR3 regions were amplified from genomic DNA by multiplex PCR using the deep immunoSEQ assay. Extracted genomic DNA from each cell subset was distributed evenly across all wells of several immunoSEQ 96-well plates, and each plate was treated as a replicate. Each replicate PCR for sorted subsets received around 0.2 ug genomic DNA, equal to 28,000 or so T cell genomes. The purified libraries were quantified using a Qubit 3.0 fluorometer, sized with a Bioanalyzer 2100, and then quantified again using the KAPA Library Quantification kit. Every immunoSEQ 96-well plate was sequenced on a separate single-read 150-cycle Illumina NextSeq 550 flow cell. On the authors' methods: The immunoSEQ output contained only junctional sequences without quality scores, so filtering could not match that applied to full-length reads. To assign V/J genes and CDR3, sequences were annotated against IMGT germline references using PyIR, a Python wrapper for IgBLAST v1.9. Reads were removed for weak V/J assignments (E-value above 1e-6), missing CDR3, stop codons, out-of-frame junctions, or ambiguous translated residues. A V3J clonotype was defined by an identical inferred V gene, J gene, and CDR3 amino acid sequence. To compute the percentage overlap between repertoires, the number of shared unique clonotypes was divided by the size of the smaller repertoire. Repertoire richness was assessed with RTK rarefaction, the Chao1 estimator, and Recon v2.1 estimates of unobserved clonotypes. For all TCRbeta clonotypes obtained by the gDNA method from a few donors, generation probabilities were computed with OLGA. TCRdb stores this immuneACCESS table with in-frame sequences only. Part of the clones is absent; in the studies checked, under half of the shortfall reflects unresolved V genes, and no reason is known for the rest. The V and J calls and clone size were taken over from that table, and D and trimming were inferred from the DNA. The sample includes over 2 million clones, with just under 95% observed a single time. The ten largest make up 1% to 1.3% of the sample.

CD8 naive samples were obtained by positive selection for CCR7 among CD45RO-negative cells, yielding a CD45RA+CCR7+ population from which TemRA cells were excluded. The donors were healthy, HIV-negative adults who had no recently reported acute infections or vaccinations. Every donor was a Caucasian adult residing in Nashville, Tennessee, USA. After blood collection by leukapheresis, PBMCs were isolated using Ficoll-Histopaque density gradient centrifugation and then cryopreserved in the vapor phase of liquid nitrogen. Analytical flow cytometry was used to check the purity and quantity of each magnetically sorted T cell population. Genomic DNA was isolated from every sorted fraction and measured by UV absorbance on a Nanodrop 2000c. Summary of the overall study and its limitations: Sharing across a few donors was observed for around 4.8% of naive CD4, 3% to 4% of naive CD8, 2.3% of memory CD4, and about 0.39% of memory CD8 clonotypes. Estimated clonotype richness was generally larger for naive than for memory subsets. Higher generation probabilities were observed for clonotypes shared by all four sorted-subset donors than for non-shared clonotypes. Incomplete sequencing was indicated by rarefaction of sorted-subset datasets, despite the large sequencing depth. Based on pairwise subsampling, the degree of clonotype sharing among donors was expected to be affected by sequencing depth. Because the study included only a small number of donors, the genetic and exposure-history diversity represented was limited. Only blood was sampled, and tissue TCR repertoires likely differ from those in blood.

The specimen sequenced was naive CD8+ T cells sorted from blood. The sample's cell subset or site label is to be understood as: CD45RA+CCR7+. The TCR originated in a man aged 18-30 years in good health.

The DNA is TGTGCCAGCGGGAACACTGAAGCTTTCTTT. This encodes CASGNTEAFF. Recombination joined TRBV27 with TRBJ1-1; the D gene is not confidently resolved. The junction carries 2 bases between V and J, which are trimmed by 8 bases and 1 base respectively. The CDR3 runs 10 amino acids, cysteine and phenylalanine included. CDR3 DNA only is kept here, 30 bases in frame from base 1. The germline V gene (reference sequence) yields MNHEY for CDR1 and SMNVEV for CDR2.